The 5 T cell receptor beta chains given below trace back to one sample, sequenced in a study of tumor and adjacent non-tumor tissue in lung cancer. This sample's RNA came from whole unsorted tissue. More than 3 cm separated this lung sample from the edge of the tumor. A modified ARM-PCR protocol with three rounds of nested PCR amplified TCRbeta. A single record per CDR3 protein comes from TCRdb applying MiXCR to the multiplex PCR reads. The sample contains some 100,000 distinct CDR3 sequences, 65% of which appear only once. The material sequenced was distant non-tumor lung tissue. Receptors were obtained from a man aged 25-40 years with non-small cell lung cancer.

The chain carries TRBV5-1 and TRBJ2-1; no firm D call. This CDR3 is built from 15 residues. Trimming took 7 bases from V and 5 from J, leaving 19 bases between them. Germline CDR1 is SGHRS and CDR2 is YFSETQ. DNA for the CDR3: TGCGCCAGCGGCCTGACCACCACTTTAAACAATGAGCAGTTCTTC. Translation gives CASGLTTTLNNEQFF.

As for this clonotype: Since a much larger clone is just one base distant, this may be a read error. In nucleotides, the CDR3 is TGTGCCAGCCTAGCGAGGGCGGGTTACAATGAGCAGTTCTTC. Translated: CASLARAGYNEQFF. The chain recombines TRBV11-2 with TRBJ2-1, with a possible D match to TRBD2 (6 bases). CDR3 length: 14 amino acids. Between the trimmed V and J ends, which lost 8 bases and 4 bases, there was a span of 15 bases. The V gene's germline CDR1 is SGHAT and CDR2 FQNNGV.

This chain uses TRBV6-1 with TRBJ2-3; D unclear. Germline V gene sequence: CDR1 MNHNS, CDR2 SASEGT. This CDR3 is built from 14 residues. V was cut by 5 bases and J by 1 base, with 10 bases left in between. For the CDR3, the DNA is TGTGCCAGCAGTAGAAGAACAGGCACAGATACGCAGTATTTT. It specifies CASSRRTGTDTQYF.

This clonotype was observed a handful of times. Relative to the germline gene, one junction end is altered; a read error may explain this. The chain has TRBV4-1 and TRBJ2-7, with D possibly being TRBD1 (6 bases). In germline, CDR1 is MGHRA, CDR2 YSYEKL. The CDR3 has 14 amino acids. The CDR3 loop reads CVSSLDRFAYEQYF. For the CDR3, the DNA is TGCGTCAGCAGCCTAGACAGGTTCGCCTACGAGCAGTACTTC.

With regard to this clonotype: A read error is possible here, since a much larger clone lies one base away. This sequence joins TRBV20-1 and TRBJ2-5; D remains ambiguous. CDR1 and CDR2 (germline): DFQATT, SNEGSKA (reference sequence). The CDR3 has 13 amino acids. CDR3 sequence: CSPQKNSQEIQYF. The CDR3 DNA reads as TGCAGTCCCCAGAAGAACAGTCAAGAGATCCAGTACTTC.